The clone carrying this T cell receptor (beta chain) has only one observation. Seattle-derived patients entered the study during active infection and were followed longitudinally. The data originate from a study of blood T cell repertoires in COVID-19. As for the study in general: Samples taken during acute and convalescent COVID-19 were collected in the United States, Italy and Spain. From T cells, B-cell-depleted T cells, or PBMCs came the material, which was cDNA or gDNA.

V lost 4 bases, J lost 6 bases, and 13 bases lay in between. Germline-derived CDR1 and CDR2 are MNHEY and SVGAGI. The CDR3 totals 14 residues. Using immunoSEQ multiplex PCR, the repertoire was profiled, and TCRdb retains in-frame clones only, with some absent. The profile shows about 150,000 clones, 83% of them singletons. The sample comprised peripheral blood. This sequence was found in an older woman with COVID-19, enrolled during active disease. J is TRBJ2-1 and V is TRBV6-5, with D possibly TRBD1 on 6 matching bases. The CDR3 is CASSSPRDTNEQFF. Written as DNA, the CDR3 is TGTGCCAGCAGTTCACCCCGGGACACCAATGAGCAGTTCTTC.